These 25 T cell receptor beta chains came from one sample sequenced in a study of cytomegalovirus exposure and HLA in healthy donors. Data came from immunoSEQ multiplex PCR; TCRdb stores just in-frame clones and leaves some out. The repertoire holds some 260,000 clones, around 91% seen once, with 2.5% to 3.5% in the top ten. The sample consisted of PBMCs. These receptors came from a woman aged 30 to 39 in good health and CMV-seronegative.

The V gene is TRBV27, the J gene TRBJ2-2; D remains ambiguous. V dropped 0 bases and J dropped 5 bases, with 10 bases sitting between them. This CDR3 contains 15 residues. The germline CDR1 and CDR2 sequences are MNHEY and SMNVEV (reference sequence). The DNA of the CDR3 is TGTGCCAGCAGTTTATCAGTGGGCCTAACCGGGGAGCTGTTTTTT. Protein: CASSLSVGLTGELFF.

This clone was recorded once. This rearrangement joins TRBV7-2 to TRBJ2-3, with a weak D call TRBD2 (6 bases). CDR1 and CDR2 (germline): SGHTA, FQGNSA. The CDR3 is made up of 17 amino acids. V shed 2 bases and J shed 2 bases, with 17 bases lying between them. DNA of the CDR3: TGTGCCAGCAGCTTAAATGGGGCGGGAAAATCCACAGATACGCAGTATTTT. Translation gives CASSLNGAGKSTDTQYF.

The chain uses TRBV27 and TRBJ1-1; perhaps TRBD1 as D (6 bases). The length of the CDR3 is 14 residues. Trimming removed 0 bases at V and 6 bases at J, with 11 bases between. Germline CDR1 reads MNHEY; CDR2 reads SMNVEV (reference sequence). The DNA for the CDR3 is TGTGCCAGCAGTTTATCACAGGGTCTGTCTGAAGCTTTCTTT. Its protein product is CASSLSQGLSEAFF.

The chain uses TRBV30 and TRBJ2-3; 7 positions agree with TRBD2. The V segment lost 1 base and the J segment 2 bases; nucleotides outside the gene matches: 3. Germline-derived CDR1 and CDR2 are GTSNPN and SVGIG (reference sequence). The CDR3 loop spans 14 amino acids. The CDR3 here is CAWSATSPTDTQYF. The CDR3 DNA reads TGTGCCTGGAGTGCGACTAGCCCCACAGATACGCAGTATTTT.

The chain joins TRBV27 to TRBJ2-2; no clear D. Trimming stripped 5 bases from V and 0 bases from J, with 7 bases between. This CDR3 has 14 amino acids. Germline CDR1 MNHEY, CDR2 SMNVEV (reference sequence). In nucleotides, the CDR3 is TGTGCCAGCAGTCTCATCGCGAACACCGGGGAGCTGTTTTTT. It yields the protein CASSLIANTGELFF.

The rearrangement links TRBV18 to TRBJ1-4, with D unresolved. Germline CDR1 KGHSH, CDR2 LQKENI. This CDR3 contains 15 residues. V dropped 3 bases and J dropped 5 bases, with 13 bases sitting between them. The CDR3 loop is CASSPLGPGNEKLFF. CDR3 nucleotide sequence: TGTGCCAGCTCACCCCTCGGGCCAGGAAATGAAAAACTGTTTTTT.

The rearrangement links TRBV27 to TRBJ1-1, with TRBD1 identical over 8 bases. This CDR3 is 15 amino acids long. V dropped 5 bases and J dropped 4; count of bases not matched to a gene: 9. CDR1 and CDR2 from the germline V gene are MNHEY and SMNVEV (reference sequence). The DNA for the CDR3 is TGTGCCAGCAGTCCGAGGACAGGGATAGTCACTGAAGCTTTCTTT. This gives the protein CASSPRTGIVTEAFF.

This sequence joins TRBV6-6 and TRBJ2-7; tentatively, D is TRBD1 or TRBD2 (6 bases each). Germline V gene data show CDR1 as MNHNY and CDR2 as SVGAGI (reference sequence). CDR3 size: 14 residues. The V and J ends lost 5 bases and 3 bases respectively, with 14 bases between them. CDR3 DNA: TGTGCCAGCAGTCATGAGGGGGGCCGCTACGAGCAGTACTTC. Translated, it gives CASSHEGGRYEQYF.

This sequence joins TRBV27 and TRBJ1-1; D might be TRBD1 (6 bases). V lost 4 bases, J lost 5 bases, and 17 bases lay in between. In germline, CDR1 is MNHEY, CDR2 SMNVEV (reference sequence). This CDR3 comprises 15 residues. The CDR3 spells CASSSVGGGTTEAFF. Here the CDR3 DNA reads TGTGCCAGCAGTTCCGTTGGAGGGGGGACGACTGAAGCTTTCTTT.

The V and J genes are TRBV9 and TRBJ2-1; D gene uncertain. This CDR3 has 14 residues. V lost 0 bases to trimming and J lost 4 bases, with 8 bases between them. Germline CDR1 and CDR2: SGDLS and YYNGEE. The CDR3 nucleotides read TGTGCCAGCAGCGTAGAGGTGGGGTACAATGAGCAGTTCTTC. Protein sequence: CASSVEVGYNEQFF.

This chain links TRBV4-3 with TRBJ2-7, with D tentatively TRBD1 (7 bases). The J call may be in error: the DNA end matches TRBJ2-1 better. Germline CDR1 is LGHNA and CDR2 is YSLEER. The CDR3 has 14 amino acids. The CDR3 sequence: CASSQDPEGDSQFF. CDR3 DNA: TGCGCCAGCAGCCAAGATCCGGAGGGGGACAGTCAGTTCTTC.

The gene calls are TRBV5-4 and TRBJ2-2; D might be TRBD1 (5 bases). The V gene lost 5 bases and the J gene lost 6 bases, with 8 bases spanning the gap. The CDR3 contains 12 residues. Germline values: CDR1 SGHNT, CDR2 YYREEE (reference sequence). DNA for the CDR3: TGTGCCAGCAGGGAAGGGGCCGGGGAGCTGTTTTTT. The encoded protein is CASREGAGELFF.

This clone was detected once. This chain connects TRBV7-2 to TRBJ1-2; a possible D gene is TRBD1 (6 bases). Germline CDR1 and CDR2: SGHTA and FQGNSA. Trimming left V 5 bases short and J 6 bases short, with 16 bases between. The CDR3 length is 14 residues. Written as DNA, the CDR3 is TGTGCCAGCAGCCCGCTAAGGGGGGGCCATGGCTACACCTTC. Translated, it gives CASSPLRGGHGYTF.

This clone came up many times. This chain joins TRBV13 and TRBJ2-7; 9 nucleotides line up with TRBD2. The CDR3 is made up of 16 amino acids. After removal of 4 bases from V and 0 bases from J, the junction contained 7 bases not matched to a gene. Germline loops: CDR1 PRHDT, CDR2 FYEKMQ (reference sequence). CDR3: CASSSTSGPRSYEQYF. The DNA for the CDR3 is TGTGCCAGCAGCTCAACTAGCGGGCCCCGCTCCTACGAGCAGTACTTC.

The chain links TRBV28 to TRBJ2-2; tentatively, D is TRBD1 or TRBD2 (5 bases each). This CDR3 is built from 16 residues. Looked up from germline, CDR1 is MDHEN and CDR2 is SYDVKM. V lost 5 bases and J 5 bases, leaving 18 bases between the germline ends. CDR3 in amino acids: CASSPYGGDGTGELFF. The CDR3 DNA sequence: TGTGCCAGCAGTCCCTATGGGGGAGACGGGACCGGGGAGCTGTTTTTT.

This chain connects TRBV19 to TRBJ1-5; TRBD1 might be the D (5 bases). The CDR3 totals 16 residues. Germline V gene lookup returns CDR1 LNHDA and CDR2 SQIVND (reference sequence). Trimming took off 4 bases at V and 5 bases at J, with 18 bases between the two ends. In DNA form, the CDR3 reads TGTGCCAGTAGTAAGACCCCACGGGGGTCGGATCAGCCCCAGCATTTT. This encodes CASSKTPRGSDQPQHF.

Here the CDR3 DNA reads TGTGCCAGCGCTTCACTCCTCTACAGGAACACTGAAGCTTTCTTT. This gives the protein CASASLLYRNTEAFF. This chain links TRBV6-1 with TRBJ1-1; D call uncertain. Trimming stripped 8 bases from V and 1 base from J, with 17 bases between. This CDR3 is 15 amino acids long. From germline, CDR1 is MNHNS and CDR2 SASEGT.

This chain joins TRBV2 and TRBJ2-7, with D unclear. The CDR3 length is 12 residues. Germline CDR1 reads SNHLY; CDR2 reads FYNNEI. Deletions cut 7 bases from V and 6 bases from J, with 13 bases between. The CDR3 DNA reads TGTGCCAGCAAGCGCGAGCCGGGCGAGCAGTACTTC. Protein: CASKREPGEQYF.

The chain links TRBV6-1 to TRBJ2-7, with D perhaps TRBD2 (6 bases). This CDR3 contains 15 residues. Germline V gene sequence: CDR1 MNHNS, CDR2 SASEGT. V lost 3 bases to trimming and J lost 2 bases, with 14 bases between them. CDR3 region: CASSEGKRATYEQYF. In nucleotides, the CDR3 is TGTGCCAGCAGTGAGGGTAAGCGGGCAACCTACGAGCAGTACTTC.

There are a few counts of this clone. This chain joins TRBV5-6 and TRBJ2-7; D may be TRBD2 (7 bases). The CDR3 spans 12 residues. The V gene's germline CDR1 is SGHDT and CDR2 YYEEEE. Trimming removed 4 bases at V and 6 bases at J, with 11 bases between. CDR3 DNA: TGTGCCAGCAGCCCAAGGGGGGGCGAGCAGTACTTC. Protein sequence: CASSPRGGEQYF.

This clone was detected once. At one end, the junction sequence differs from germline, possibly due to a read error. V usage is TRBV7-3 and J usage is TRBJ2-3, with TRBD1 matching 8 bases. CDR1 is SGHTA and CDR2 is FQGTGA in the germline V gene. CDR3 length: 14 amino acids. Written as DNA, the CDR3 is TGTGCCAGCAGCCCGCCGGACAGGGAAGATACGCAATATTTT. Protein: CASSPPDREDTQYF.

The genes are TRBV6-5 and TRBJ1-1; TRBD1 might be the D (6 bases). Per germline, CDR1 MNHEY and CDR2 SVGAGI. The CDR3 loop spans 14 amino acids. Between the trimmed V and J ends, which lost 0 bases and 10 bases, there was a span of 15 bases. In DNA form, the CDR3 reads TGTGCCAGCAGTTACTCGTTCCCAGGGGCTATAGCTTTCTTT. Translation: CASSYSFPGAIAFF.

Only one count was recorded for this clone. Additional DNA sequences in this sample encode the identical CDR3. This chain connects TRBV28 to TRBJ2-7; D not resolved. Trimming shortened V by 2 bases and J by 0 bases, and 2 bases separated the two germline ends. Germline assignment: CDR1 MDHEN and CDR2 SYDVKM. The CDR3 contains 12 residues. Written as DNA, the CDR3 is TGTGCCAGCAGTTTACGCTCCTACGAGCAGTACTTC. Its translation: CASSLRSYEQYF. Drawing the rest from reference TRBV28 and TRBJ2-7, the complete variable domain is DVKVTQSSRYLVKRTGEKVFLECVQDMDHENMFWYRQDPGLGLRLIYFSYDVKMKEKGDIPEGYSVSREKKERFSLILESASTNQTSMYLCASSLRSYEQYFGPGTRLTVT.

The V and J genes are TRBV5-1 and TRBJ2-1; the D is unclear. The germline gives CDR1 SGHRS, CDR2 YFSETQ. There are 15 residues in the CDR3. The ends were cut back, 2 bases at V and 4 bases at J, with 13 bases in the middle. DNA of the CDR3: TGCGCCAGCAGCTTTCTCGGAACCTTATACAATGAGCAGTTCTTC. Translated: CASSFLGTLYNEQFF.

The chain couples TRBV9 to TRBJ2-1, with D unresolved. CDR1 is SGDLS, CDR2 YYNGEE, per germline. The CDR3 loop spans 15 amino acids. The germline V and J ends were trimmed by 0 bases and 3 bases, with 10 bases remaining between them. CDR3 region: CASSVGATNYNEQFF. The CDR3 bases are TGTGCCAGCAGCGTAGGCGCTACAAACTACAATGAGCAGTTCTTC. The whole variable domain, remainder taken from reference TRBV9 and TRBJ2-1, is DSGVTQTPKHLITATGQRVTLRCSPRSGDLSVYWYQQSLDQGLQFLIQYYNGEERAKGNILERFSAQQFPDLHSELNLSSLELGDSALYFCASSVGATNYNEQFFGPGTRLTVL.